This T cell receptor beta chain was captured in a study of T cell responses to AZD1222 COVID-19 vaccine. Whole-study findings and limits: Spike-wide coverage was observed for vaccine-associated CD4 TCRs, with dominant responses at 160-218 and 743-854. Females made up more of the donors, who were largely white British, and clonal diversity may have come out too low.

Here immunoSEQ multiplex PCR was the method, and the copy in TCRdb shows in-frame clones only, minus some. The data contain 95,000 to 120,000 clones, about 92% of them seen just once; the ten biggest clones take up 3% to 3.5%. As regards this clone: What it binds is unknown.

This CDR3 comprises 13 residues. Deletions cut 6 bases from V and 5 bases from J, with 14 bases between. In germline, CDR1 is KGHSH, CDR2 LQKENI. The source material was peripheral blood, sampled on day 0 of MenACWY control vaccination. The receptor comes from an adult in good health. The rearrangement joins TRBV18 to TRBJ2-7; D not certain. CDR3 bases: TGTGCCAGCTCTCCGGTTCCTACTAACGAGCAGTACTTC. This codes for CASSPVPTNEQYF.